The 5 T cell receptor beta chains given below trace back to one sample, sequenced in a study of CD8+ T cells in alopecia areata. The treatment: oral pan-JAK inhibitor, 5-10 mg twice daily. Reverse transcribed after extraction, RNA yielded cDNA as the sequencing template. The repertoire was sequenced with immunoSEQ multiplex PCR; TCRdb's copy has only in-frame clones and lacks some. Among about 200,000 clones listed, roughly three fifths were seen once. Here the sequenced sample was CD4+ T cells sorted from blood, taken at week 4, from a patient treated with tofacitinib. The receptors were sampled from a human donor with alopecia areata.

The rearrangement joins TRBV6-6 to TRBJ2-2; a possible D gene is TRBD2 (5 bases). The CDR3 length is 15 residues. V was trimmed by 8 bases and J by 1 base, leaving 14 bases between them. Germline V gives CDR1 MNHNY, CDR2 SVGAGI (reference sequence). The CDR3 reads CASQVGIQNTGELFF. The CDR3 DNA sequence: TGTGCCAGCCAAGTCGGGATACAGAACACCGGGGAGCTGTTTTTT.

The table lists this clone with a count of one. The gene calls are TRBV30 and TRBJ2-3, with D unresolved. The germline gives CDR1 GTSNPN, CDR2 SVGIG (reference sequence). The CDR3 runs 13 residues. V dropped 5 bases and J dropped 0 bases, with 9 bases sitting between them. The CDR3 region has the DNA TGTGCCTGGCTGCGAATTAGCACAGATACGCAGTATTTT. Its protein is CAWLRISTDTQYF.

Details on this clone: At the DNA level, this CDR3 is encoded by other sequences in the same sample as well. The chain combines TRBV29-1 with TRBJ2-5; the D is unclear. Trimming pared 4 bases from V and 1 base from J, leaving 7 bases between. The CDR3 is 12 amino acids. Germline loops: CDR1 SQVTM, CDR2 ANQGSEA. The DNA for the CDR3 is TGCAGCGTTGGCCGGGCCCAAGAGACCCAGTACTTC. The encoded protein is CSVGRAQETQYF.

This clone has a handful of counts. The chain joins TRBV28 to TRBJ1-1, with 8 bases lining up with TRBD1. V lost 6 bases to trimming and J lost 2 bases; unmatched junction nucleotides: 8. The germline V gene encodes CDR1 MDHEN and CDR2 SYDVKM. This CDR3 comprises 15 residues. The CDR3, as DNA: TGTGCCAGCAGAATTCAGGACAGGGCAAACACTGAAGCTTTCTTT. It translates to CASRIQDRANTEAFF.

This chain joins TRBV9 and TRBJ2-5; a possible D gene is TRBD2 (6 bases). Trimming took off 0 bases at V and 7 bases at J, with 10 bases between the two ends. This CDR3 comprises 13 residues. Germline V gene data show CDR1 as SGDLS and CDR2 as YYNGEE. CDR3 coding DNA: TGTGCCAGCAGCGTAGAAGGGACTGGGACCCAGTACTTC. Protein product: CASSVEGTGTQYF.